A selection of T cell receptor beta chains follows, all from one sample in a study of cytomegalovirus exposure and HLA in healthy donors. Profiling relied on immunoSEQ multiplex PCR, and the TCRdb table lists in-frame clones only, not all of them. The sample lists a few hundred thousand clones, under 80% occurring once. The sample was PBMCs. These TCRs come from a female donor in good health and CMV-seronegative. The CDR3 runs from the conserved cysteine through the conserved F or W. D genes are given only for firm matches. Size is stated for part of the rows, as once, few or many counts, or as a class when the clone is expanded.

abundance: .
v_gene: TRBV5-6
j_gene: TRBJ2-7
d_gene: TRBD1
CDR3aa: CASSLGTGVYEQYF
CDR3nt: TGTGCCAGCAGCTTGGGAACAGGGGTCTACGAGCAGTACTTC

abundance: .
v_gene: TRBV7-8
j_gene: TRBJ1-5
d_gene: .
CDR3aa: CASSLEGANRANQPQHF
CDR3nt: TGTGCCAGCAGCTTAGAAGGGGCCAACAGGGCAAACCAGCCCCAGCATTTT

abundance: .
v_gene: TRBV19
j_gene: TRBJ1-1
d_gene: TRBD1
CDR3aa: CASSRTGGTEAFF
CDR3nt: TGTGCCAGTAGTAGGACAGGGGGCACTGAAGCTTTCTTT

abundance: .
v_gene: TRBV19
j_gene: TRBJ1-1
d_gene: TRBD1
CDR3aa: CASSRQGDTEAFF
CDR3nt: TGTGCCAGTAGTAGGCAGGGGGATACTGAAGCTTTCTTT

abundance: .
v_gene: TRBV28
j_gene: TRBJ2-1
d_gene: TRBD2
CDR3aa: CASSFGTSDINEQFF
CDR3nt: TGTGCCAGCAGTTTTGGGACTAGCGATATAAATGAGCAGTTCTTC

abundance: .
v_gene: TRBV6-5
j_gene: TRBJ2-2
d_gene: TRBD1
CDR3aa: CASKEQGAFAGELFF
CDR3nt: TGTGCCAGCAAAGAACAGGGGGCGTTCGCCGGGGAGCTGTTTTTT

abundance: .
v_gene: TRBV29-1
j_gene: TRBJ2-1
d_gene: TRBD2
CDR3aa: CSLAGREQFF
CDR3nt: TGCAGCCTAGCGGGAAGAGAGCAGTTCTTC

abundance: .
v_gene: TRBV29-1
j_gene: TRBJ2-3
d_gene: TRBD1
CDR3aa: CSVRDRGTDTQYF
CDR3nt: TGCAGCGTCCGGGACAGGGGGACAGATACGCAGTATTTT

abundance: few
v_gene: TRBV4-1
j_gene: TRBJ2-5
d_gene: .
CDR3aa: CASSQDGRGETQYF
CDR3nt: TGCGCCAGCAGCCAAGATGGAAGGGGAGAGACCCAGTACTTC

abundance: .
v_gene: TRBV14
j_gene: TRBJ2-1
d_gene: TRBD2
CDR3aa: CASSQGTSGSLPPPYNEQFF
CDR3nt: TGTGCCAGCAGCCAGGGGACTAGCGGGAGTTTGCCTCCTCCTTACAATGAGCAGTTCTTC

abundance: .
v_gene: TRBV5-4
j_gene: TRBJ2-7
d_gene: TRBD2
CDR3aa: CASRDSAGGWHEQYF
CDR3nt: TGTGCCAGCAGGGACTCGGCGGGAGGGTGGCACGAGCAGTACTTC

abundance: .
v_gene: TRBV20-1
j_gene: TRBJ1-1
d_gene: .
CDR3aa: CSATVNTEAFF
CDR3nt: TGCAGTGCGACAGTGAACACTGAAGCTTTCTTT

abundance: .
v_gene: TRBV2
j_gene: TRBJ1-1
d_gene: TRBD1
CDR3aa: CASRMTDREGTEAFF
CDR3nt: TGTGCCAGCAGGATGACCGACAGGGAAGGCACTGAAGCTTTCTTT

abundance: few
v_gene: TRBV5-1
j_gene: TRBJ1-1
d_gene: .
CDR3aa: CASSLVEAGYTEAFF
CDR3nt: TGCGCCAGCAGCTTGGTAGAAGCAGGGTACACTGAAGCTTTCTTT

abundance: few
v_gene: TRBV19
j_gene: TRBJ1-1
d_gene: TRBD1
CDR3aa: CASSMRDRAYHGDTEAFF
CDR3nt: TGTGCCAGTAGTATGAGGGACAGGGCCTACCACGGGGACACTGAAGCTTTCTTT

abundance: few
v_gene: TRBV19
j_gene: TRBJ1-2
d_gene: .
CDR3aa: CASSIGQGSVGYTF
CDR3nt: TGTGCCAGTAGTATAGGCCAGGGCTCAGTCGGCTACACCTTC

abundance: .
v_gene: TRBV21-1
j_gene: TRBJ2-4
d_gene: .
CDR3aa: CARPVIMRLAKNIQYF
CDR3nt: TGTGCCAGGCCGGTCATTATGAGACTAGCCAAAAACATTCAGTACTTC

abundance: .
v_gene: TRBV6-1
j_gene: TRBJ1-2
d_gene: .
CDR3aa: CASSGGFYGYTF
CDR3nt: TGTGCCAGCAGTGGGGGCTTCTATGGCTACACCTTC

abundance: .
v_gene: TRBV28
j_gene: TRBJ1-4
d_gene: TRBD1
CDR3aa: CASSPLQGASEKLFF
CDR3nt: TGTGCCAGCAGTCCGTTACAGGGGGCTAGTGAAAAACTGTTTTTT

abundance: .
v_gene: TRBV7-2
j_gene: TRBJ1-4
d_gene: .
CDR3aa: CASSLARRQSRNEKLFF
CDR3nt: TGTGCCAGCAGCTTAGCGCGGAGACAGAGCCGTAATGAAAAACTGTTTTTT

abundance: .
v_gene: TRBV20-1
j_gene: TRBJ1-3
d_gene: .
CDR3aa: CSATTGTTIYF
CDR3nt: TGCAGTGCTACCACAGGGACCACCATATATTTT

abundance: once
v_gene: TRBV27
j_gene: TRBJ1-3
d_gene: .
CDR3aa: CASSLRGSGNTIYF
CDR3nt: TGTGCCAGCAGTTTAAGGGGCTCTGGAAACACCATATATTTT

abundance: .
v_gene: TRBV28
j_gene: TRBJ1-2
d_gene: .
CDR3aa: CASSGTGSFRGYTF
CDR3nt: TGTGCCAGCAGCGGTACAGGGAGTTTTCGGGGCTACACCTTC

abundance: .
v_gene: TRBV7-6
j_gene: TRBJ2-1
d_gene: .
CDR3aa: CASSFHRSGSSSYNEQFF
CDR3nt: TGTGCCAGCAGCTTTCATAGAAGCGGGTCGAGCTCCTACAATGAGCAGTTCTTC

abundance: few
v_gene: TRBV7-9
j_gene: TRBJ1-4
d_gene: .
CDR3aa: CASTIVQGRTNEKLFF
CDR3nt: TGTGCCAGCACTATAGTCCAGGGGCGGACTAATGAAAAACTGTTTTTT

abundance: .
v_gene: TRBV11-3
j_gene: TRBJ2-2
d_gene: .
CDR3aa: CASSRANRMNTGELFF
CDR3nt: TGTGCCAGCAGCAGGGCCAACAGGATGAACACCGGGGAGCTGTTTTTT

abundance: .
v_gene: TRBV5-6
j_gene: TRBJ2-7
d_gene: .
CDR3aa: CASSSGLTAYEQYF
CDR3nt: TGTGCCAGCAGCTCGGGACTCACGGCCTACGAGCAGTACTTC

abundance: .
v_gene: TRBV7-9
j_gene: TRBJ1-4
d_gene: .
CDR3aa: CASSPRDTGEKLFF
CDR3nt: TGTGCCAGCAGCCCCAGGGACACGGGTGAAAAACTGTTTTTT

abundance: once
v_gene: TRBV18
j_gene: TRBJ1-1
d_gene: .
CDR3aa: CASSPYSGKNTEAFF
CDR3nt: TGTGCCAGCTCACCATATTCAGGGAAGAACACTGAAGCTTTCTTT

abundance: .
v_gene: TRBV5-1
j_gene: TRBJ2-7
d_gene: .
CDR3aa: CASSSQAYEQYF
CDR3nt: TGCGCCAGCAGCTCTCAGGCGTACGAGCAGTACTTC

abundance: .
v_gene: TRBV2
j_gene: TRBJ1-1
d_gene: TRBD1
CDR3aa: CASRDREMNTEAFF
CDR3nt: TGTGCCAGCAGGGACAGGGAAATGAACACTGAAGCTTTCTTT

abundance: .
v_gene: TRBV7-3
j_gene: TRBJ2-3
d_gene: .
CDR3aa: CASSSMMGADTQYF
CDR3nt: TGTGCCAGCAGCTCGATGATGGGCGCAGATACGCAGTATTTT

abundance: .
v_gene: TRBV2
j_gene: TRBJ1-1
d_gene: TRBD1
CDR3aa: CASSPQGVGEDTEAFF
CDR3nt: TGTGCCAGCAGTCCCCAGGGGGTTGGTGAGGACACTGAAGCTTTCTTT

abundance: few
v_gene: TRBV19
j_gene: TRBJ1-1
d_gene: .
CDR3aa: CASTTGNTLNTEAFF
CDR3nt: TGTGCCAGTACCACAGGGAATACCCTGAACACTGAAGCTTTCTTT

abundance: few
v_gene: TRBV11-1
j_gene: TRBJ2-7
d_gene: TRBD2
CDR3aa: CASSFLAGEDYEQYF
CDR3nt: TGTGCCAGCAGCTTTCTAGCGGGGGAAGACTACGAGCAGTACTTC

abundance: .
v_gene: TRBV4-1
j_gene: TRBJ2-1
d_gene: TRBD2
CDR3aa: CASSQDPSGAAEQFF
CDR3nt: TGCGCCAGCAGCCAAGATCCCAGCGGGGCGGCTGAGCAGTTCTTC

abundance: .
v_gene: TRBV2
j_gene: TRBJ1-2
d_gene: .
CDR3aa: CASSEDSGNGYTF
CDR3nt: TGTGCCAGCAGTGAGGACAGCGGGAATGGCTACACCTTC

abundance: .
v_gene: TRBV5-4
j_gene: TRBJ2-7
d_gene: .
CDR3aa: CASSQGAKFYEQYF
CDR3nt: TGTGCCTCGTCCCAAGGAGCGAAATTCTACGAGCAGTACTTC

abundance: .
v_gene: TRBV28
j_gene: TRBJ2-7
d_gene: .
CDR3aa: CASSFSGPEQYF
CDR3nt: TGTGCCAGCAGTTTTTCAGGGCCCGAGCAGTACTTC

abundance: few
v_gene: TRBV27
j_gene: TRBJ1-3
d_gene: TRBD1
CDR3aa: CASSPGTGDGNTIYF
CDR3nt: TGTGCCAGCAGTCCAGGGACAGGGGATGGAAACACCATATATTTT

abundance: .
v_gene: TRBV19
j_gene: TRBJ1-2
d_gene: TRBD1
CDR3aa: CASSPEAATGEVYGYTF
CDR3nt: TGTGCCAGTAGTCCCGAGGCTGCGACAGGGGAAGTCTATGGCTACACCTTC

abundance: .
v_gene: TRBV6-5
j_gene: TRBJ2-7
d_gene: .
CDR3aa: CASASFTPGYEQYF
CDR3nt: TGTGCCAGCGCGAGTTTCACCCCGGGCTACGAGCAGTACTTC

abundance: .
v_gene: TRBV21-1
j_gene: TRBJ2-7
d_gene: .
CDR3aa: CASSKADGQGSYEQYF
CDR3nt: TGTGCCAGCAGCAAAGCAGACGGACAGGGATCCTACGAGCAGTACTTC

abundance: .
v_gene: TRBV6-5
j_gene: TRBJ2-7
d_gene: TRBD1
CDR3aa: CASSSTGTTYEQYF
CDR3nt: TGTGCCAGCAGTTCGACAGGGACGACCTACGAGCAGTACTTC

abundance: .
v_gene: TRBV9
j_gene: TRBJ2-5
d_gene: TRBD2
CDR3aa: CASSVVLAGGRETQYF
CDR3nt: TGTGCCAGCAGCGTAGTATTAGCGGGAGGACGGGAGACCCAGTACTTC

abundance: .
v_gene: TRBV6-5
j_gene: TRBJ2-1
d_gene: TRBD1
CDR3aa: CASSYSTGKFYNEQFF
CDR3nt: TGTGCCAGCAGTTACTCGACAGGGAAGTTTTACAATGAGCAGTTCTTC

abundance: .
v_gene: TRBV18
j_gene: TRBJ2-5
d_gene: TRBD2
CDR3aa: CASSPQLAGGKETQYF
CDR3nt: TGTGCCAGCTCACCACAACTAGCGGGAGGGAAAGAGACCCAGTACTTC

abundance: .
v_gene: TRBV7-9
j_gene: TRBJ2-7
d_gene: .
CDR3aa: CASSPAGTPVYEQYF
CDR3nt: TGTGCCAGCAGCCCCGCAGGGACACCTGTCTACGAGCAGTACTTC